This T cell receptor beta chain originates from a study of radiotherapy plus CTLA-4 blockade in lung cancer. Of note for this clone: At one boundary the junction diverges from the germline segment, which might be a read error.

The CDR3 consists of 16 residues. Germline V gene data show CDR1 as KGHSH and CDR2 as LQKENI. Profiling relied on immunoSEQ multiplex PCR, and the TCRdb table lists in-frame clones only, not all of them. Here the sample spans roughly 77,000 clones, roughly four fifths being singletons. The chain recombines TRBV18 with TRBJ1-1; 9 bases map to TRBD1. The sequencing here drew on peripheral blood, taken from a patient treated with radiotherapy plus ipilimumab. This TCR derives from a human donor with non-small cell lung cancer whose response to radiotherapy plus ipilimumab could not be evaluated. The chain's CDR3 is CASSPQDRGLNTEAFF. CDR3 DNA: TGTGCCAGCTCCCCACAGGACAGGGGTTTGAACACTGAAGCTTTCTTT. Complete variable domain (other parts from reference TRBV18 and TRBJ1-1): NAGVMQNPRHLVRRRGQEARLRCSPMKGHSHVYWYRQLPEEGLKFMVYLQKENIIDESGMPKERFSAEFPKEGPSILRIQQVVRGDSAAYFCASSPQDRGLNTEAFFGQGTRLTVV.